This T cell receptor beta chain was recorded in a study of blood T cell repertoires in COVID-19. At the level of the study: PBMCs, B-cell-depleted T cells, or T cells were the source of the cDNA or gDNA that made up the material.

Original data processing: How many nucleated cells were present was estimated from reference gene primer amplification. TCRdb's copy holds only in-frame clones and misses some; the assay was immunoSEQ multiplex PCR. V and J calls and clone size are as listed in that table; D and trimming were resolved from the DNA. The profile shows about 87,000 clones, 89% of them singletons. Per germline, CDR1 MNHEY and CDR2 SMNVEV (reference sequence). CDR3 length: 15 residues. The V end lost 6 bases, the J end lost 3 bases, and 14 bases lay between the germline ends. This clonotype was sampled from a woman of 80 years or more with active COVID-19. The sample consisted of peripheral blood. This chain links TRBV27 with TRBJ2-2; D unresolved. The CDR3 DNA reads as TGTGCCAGCAGCCCATTTAGTGGTTACACCGGGGAGCTGTTTTTT. It specifies CASSPFSGYTGELFF.